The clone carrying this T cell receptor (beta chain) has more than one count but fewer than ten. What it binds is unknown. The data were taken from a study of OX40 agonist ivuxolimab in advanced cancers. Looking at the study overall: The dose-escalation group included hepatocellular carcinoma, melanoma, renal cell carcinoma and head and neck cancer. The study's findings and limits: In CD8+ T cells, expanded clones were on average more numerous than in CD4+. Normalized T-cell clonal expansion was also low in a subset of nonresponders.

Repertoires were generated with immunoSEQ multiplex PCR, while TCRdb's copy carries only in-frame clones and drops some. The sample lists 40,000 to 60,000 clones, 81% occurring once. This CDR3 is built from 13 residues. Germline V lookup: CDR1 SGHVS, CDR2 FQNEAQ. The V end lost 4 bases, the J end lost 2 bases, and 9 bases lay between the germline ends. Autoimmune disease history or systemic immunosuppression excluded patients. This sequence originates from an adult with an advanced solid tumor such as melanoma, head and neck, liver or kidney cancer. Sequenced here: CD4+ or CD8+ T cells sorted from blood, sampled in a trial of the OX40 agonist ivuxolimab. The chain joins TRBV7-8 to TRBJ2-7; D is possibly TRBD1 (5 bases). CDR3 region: CASSSGHTYEQYF. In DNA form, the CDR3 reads TGTGCCAGCAGCTCCGGACACACCTACGAGCAGTACTTC. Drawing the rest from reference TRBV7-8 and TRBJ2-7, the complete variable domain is GAGVSQSPRYKVAKRGQDVALRCDPISGHVSLFWYQQALGQGPEFLTYFQNEAQLDKSGLPSDRFFAERPEGSVSTLKIQRTQQEDSAVYLCASSSGHTYEQYFGPGTRLTVT.